The 27 T cell receptor beta chains presented below share a single source sample, sequenced in a study of response to subunit inactivated influenza vaccine. TCRdb re-analysed the RT-PCR reads in MiXCR, keeping a single row per CDR3 protein. The sample yields 550,000 to 800,000 distinct CDR3 sequences, 14% seen once. Sample: PBMCs from blood, taken approximately 15 days before vaccination. Receptors originate from a man aged 45-65 years who received an inactivated influenza vaccine.

This clonotype came up once. The J gene is TRBJ1-1, the V gene TRBV3-2; no DNA check was done on the table's D call, TRBD1. TRBV3-2 is a pseudogene segment. The CDR3 consists of 15 residues. CDR3 nucleotide sequence: TGTGCCACCTCCCAACAGGTCCCTTTGACAGGAGGCGCTTTCTTT. This encodes CATSQQVPLTGGAFF.

This clonotype was observed at least ten times. This sequence joins TRBV5-6 and TRBJ2-5; 10 nucleotides agree with TRBD2. Germline loops: CDR1 SGHDT, CDR2 YYEEEE. The CDR3 runs 13 residues. V trimming: 4 bases; J trimming: 3 bases; junction bases outside the gene matches: 0. CDR3 residues: CASSGLAEETQYF. CDR3 nucleotides: TGTGCCAGCAGCGGACTAGCGGAAGAGACCCAGTACTTC.

This clonotype was observed a handful of times. The chain employs TRBV20-1 and TRBJ2-1; unclear D gene. Germline loops: CDR1 DFQATT, CDR2 SNEGSKA (reference sequence). V dropped 6 bases and J dropped 0 bases, with 15 bases sitting between them. This CDR3 comprises 15 residues. CDR3 amino acids: CSAVIFTDSYNEQFF. DNA of the CDR3: TGCAGTGCCGTAATTTTCACGGACTCCTACAATGAGCAGTTCTTC.

V gene TRBV6-1 combines with J gene TRBJ2-2; 16 nucleotides match TRBD2. The J segment lost 0 bases and the V segment lost 5 bases, leaving 3 bases of the junction unmatched. Germline loops: CDR1 MNHNS, CDR2 SASEGT. The CDR3 length is 18 residues. CDR3 bases: TGTGCCAGCAGTCGCGGGACTAGCGGGAGGGCGAACACCGGGGAGCTGTTTTTT. It encodes CASSRGTSGRANTGELFF.

The sample holds a few counts of this clonotype. The J gene is TRBJ2-7, the V gene TRBV28; TRBD1 aligns across 8 bases. With V trimmed by 6 bases and J by 5 bases, 6 bases remained unmatched. The CDR3 is 13 residues long. Germline CDR1 and CDR2: MDHEN and SYDVKM. Written as DNA, the CDR3 is TGTGCCAGCAGCTGGGACAGGAGAGACGAGCAGTACTTC. It is translated as CASSWDRRDEQYF. The full variable domain, rest sourced from reference TRBV28 and TRBJ2-7, is DVKVTQSSRYLVKRTGEKVFLECVQDMDHENMFWYRQDPGLGLRLIYFSYDVKMKEKGDIPEGYSVSREKKERFSLILESASTNQTSMYLCASSWDRRDEQYFGPGTRLTVT.

This clonotype has a count of ten or more. The V call is TRBV6-5, the J call TRBJ2-5; D possibly corresponds to TRBD2 (5 bases). CDR3 length: 15 residues. Germline V gene sequence: CDR1 MNHEY, CDR2 SVGAGI. The V and J ends lost 1 base and 7 bases respectively, with 16 bases between them. The CDR3: CASSYLRLAEGTQYF. DNA for the CDR3: TGTGCCAGCAGTTACTTGCGGCTAGCTGAGGGGACCCAGTACTTC.

On this clonotype: A junction boundary mismatches the germline segment, possibly from a read error. The chain is built from TRBV19 and TRBJ2-1; TRBD2 agrees at 7 bases. CDR3 length: 13 residues. CDR1 is LNHDA, CDR2 SQIVND, per germline (reference sequence). The CDR3 loop reads CASSTTGLFVFSF. DNA of the CDR3: TGTGCCAGTAGTACTACGGGACTATTCGTATTCAGCTTC.

The chain has TRBV27 and TRBJ2-4, with D possibly being TRBD2 (6 bases). The CDR3 covers 13 residues. V was cut by 6 bases and J by 5 bases, with 11 bases left in between. Looked up from germline, CDR1 is MNHEY and CDR2 is SMNVEV (reference sequence). This CDR3 is CASSSWGENIQYF. In nucleotides, the CDR3 is TGTGCCAGCAGCTCTTGGGGGGAAAACATTCAGTACTTC.

This clonotype has just a few counts. This sequence joins TRBV7-9 and TRBJ2-4; D unresolved. Trimming pared 5 bases from V and 0 bases from J, leaving 14 bases between. Germline V gives CDR1 SEHNR, CDR2 FQNEAQ (reference sequence). This CDR3 contains 16 residues. The CDR3 region has the DNA TGTGCCAGCAGCCTACAAGGGAACGTAGCCAAAAACATTCAGTACTTC. Its protein is CASSLQGNVAKNIQYF.

This rearrangement joins TRBV7-9 to TRBJ2-7, with TRBD2 identical over 8 bases. The CDR3 has 15 residues. The germline gives CDR1 SEHNR, CDR2 FQNEAQ (reference sequence). Germline trimming cut 5 bases from V and 2 bases from J; bases unmatched to any gene: 8. Written as DNA, the CDR3 is TGTGCCAGCAGCCCGGCGGGGACTAGACCCTACGAGCAGTACTTC. Translating gives CASSPAGTRPYEQYF.

The CDR3, as DNA: TGTGCCGCCGGGGGGAGTACGAACACCGGGGAGCTGTTTTTT. Translating it yields CAAGGSTNTGELFF. This chain uses TRBV10-3 with TRBJ2-2; TRBD2 agrees at 7 bases. Germline V CDR1 and CDR2: ENHRY, SYGVKD. V shed 11 bases, J shed 0 bases, and the junction held 6 bases outside the gene matches. The CDR3 contains 14 residues.

The table lists this clonotype with a few counts. The CDR3 loop is CASRTGNSNQPQHF. The CDR3 bases are TGTGCCAGCCGGACAGGGAATAGCAATCAGCCCCAGCATTTT. The chain combines TRBV6-1 with TRBJ1-5; 8 bases fit TRBD1. V lost 8 bases to trimming and J lost 0 bases; unmatched junction nucleotides: 3. The germline V gene encodes CDR1 MNHNS and CDR2 SASEGT. This CDR3 region has 14 residues.

V usage is TRBV7-2 and J usage is TRBJ2-2; a possible D gene is TRBD1 (6 bases). This CDR3 has 16 amino acids. The ends were cut back, 3 bases at V and 0 bases at J, with 11 bases in the middle. Germline V CDR1 and CDR2: SGHTA, FQGNSA. CDR3 DNA sequence: TGTGCCAGCAGCTTCCTGTACAGGGCGAACACCGGGGAGCTGTTTTTT. The encoded protein is CASSFLYRANTGELFF.

The CDR3 nucleotides are TGTGCCAGCAGTGACTCGTGGAGTAGCGGGAGCTCGTTCGTCGCTGAGCAGTTCTTC. Translated: CASSDSWSSGSSFVAEQFF. This chain joins TRBV6-4 and TRBJ2-1; 9 bases match TRBD2. The CDR3 consists of 19 residues. V dropped 0 bases and J dropped 9; count of bases not matched to a gene: 18. The germline gives CDR1 MRHNA, CDR2 SNTAGT.

This chain uses TRBV10-3 with TRBJ2-5; 8 nucleotides line up with TRBD1. Germline-derived CDR1 and CDR2 are ENHRY and SYGVKD. CDR3 length: 16 residues. The J segment lost 2 bases and the V segment lost 0 bases, leaving 5 bases of the junction unmatched. This chain's CDR3 is CAISESGTGAQETQYF. The DNA for the CDR3 is TGTGCCATCAGTGAGTCGGGGACAGGTGCTCAAGAGACCCAGTACTTC.

This clonotype was counted a few times. The chain recombines TRBV4-3 with TRBJ2-3; 10 nucleotides match TRBD2. In germline, CDR1 is LGHNA, CDR2 YSLEER. The V and J ends lost 3 bases and 6 bases, in that order; junction bases with no gene match: 12. The CDR3 length is 17 residues. Here the CDR3 reads CASSQARASGSSDTQYF. The CDR3 nucleotides read TGCGCCAGCAGCCAGGCAAGAGCTAGCGGGAGTAGTGATACGCAGTATTTT.

V and J are TRBV7-2 and TRBJ2-3; TRBD2 aligns across 10 bases. With 2 bases clipped from V and 2 bases from J, the junction kept 7 bases outside the gene matches. The germline V gene encodes CDR1 SGHTA and CDR2 FQGNSA. The CDR3 has 17 amino acids. The CDR3 coding sequence is TGTGCCAGCAGCTTACCCCTAGCGGGGGACCTCACAGATACGCAGTATTTT. The encoded protein is CASSLPLAGDLTDTQYF.

CDR3 region: CASSFGTGATGNTEAFF. The CDR3 region has the DNA TGTGCCAGCAGTTTCGGGACAGGGGCGACTGGGAACACTGAAGCTTTCTTT. The chain employs TRBV27 and TRBJ1-1, with 10 bases that match TRBD1. The CDR3 contains 17 residues. The V gene end was trimmed by 3 bases and the J gene end by 1 base; junction bases not matched to a gene: 8. Germline V gene sequence: CDR1 MNHEY, CDR2 SMNVEV (reference sequence).

This clonotype turned up a few times. The J gene is TRBJ1-6, the V gene TRBV5-1; TRBD1 agrees at 9 bases. The J segment lost 9 bases and the V segment lost 4 bases, leaving 5 bases of the junction unmatched. Germline V gives CDR1 SGHRS, CDR2 YFSETQ. This CDR3 has 14 residues. The CDR3: CASSPGTGSSPLHF. The CDR3 DNA is TGCGCCAGCAGCCCCGGGACAGGGAGTTCACCCCTCCACTTT.

The sample holds a few counts of this clonotype. The J gene is TRBJ2-3, the V gene TRBV5-1; D unclear. The V gene lost 4 bases and the J gene lost 0 bases, with 12 bases spanning the gap. The CDR3 is 15 amino acids. The germline CDR1 and CDR2 sequences are SGHRS and YFSETQ. DNA for the CDR3: TGCGCCAGCAGCCCTATCCAAGTGAGCACAGATACGCAGTATTTT. Its protein product is CASSPIQVSTDTQYF.

This clonotype came up a few times. The chain recombines TRBV5-5 with TRBJ1-4; D is undetermined. Trimming took 4 bases from V and 6 from J, leaving 16 bases between them. This CDR3 comprises 15 residues. CDR1 and CDR2 (germline): SGHKS, YYEKEE (reference sequence). This CDR3 reads CASSPAGWAHEKLFF. CDR3 DNA: TGTGCCAGCAGCCCTGCGGGGTGGGCGCATGAAAAACTGTTTTTT.

This clonotype was counted a few times. The chain has TRBV11-2 and TRBJ2-7; D might be TRBD1 (5 bases). The CDR3 runs to 18 residues. Trimming cost V 1 base and J 0 bases, with 19 bases left between them. Looked up from germline, CDR1 is SGHAT and CDR2 is FQNNGV. CDR3 sequence: CASSLGPLRQSSSYEQYF. The CDR3 DNA is TGTGCCAGCAGCTTAGGCCCTCTCAGACAGTCAAGCTCCTACGAGCAGTACTTC.

This clonotype was counted a few times. This chain uses TRBV28 with TRBJ2-1; TRBD2 matches at 13 bases. Germline values: CDR1 MDHEN, CDR2 SYDVKM. The CDR3 covers 16 residues. V shed 5 bases, J shed 5 bases, and the junction held 6 bases outside the gene matches. This CDR3 is CASSVILAGGDNEQFF. In DNA form, the CDR3 reads TGTGCCAGCAGTGTAATACTAGCGGGAGGGGACAATGAGCAGTTCTTC.

This clonotype has more than one count but fewer than ten. V is TRBV7-2 and J is TRBJ2-1; D may be TRBD2 (6 bases). This CDR3 has 14 residues. Germline V gives CDR1 SGHTA, CDR2 FQGNSA. V shed 2 bases and J shed 8 bases, with 13 bases lying between them. The CDR3 region has the DNA TGTGCCAGCAGCTTACTAGCGACCGGGGATGAGCAGTTCTTC. Protein product: CASSLLATGDEQFF.

This clonotype has just a few counts. This sequence joins TRBV10-3 and TRBJ2-3; D call uncertain. Germline CDR1 ENHRY, CDR2 SYGVKD. The CDR3 sequence is 12 residues long. Trimming left V 8 bases short and J 4 bases short, with 10 bases between. The CDR3 protein is CAIAGDSDTQYF. The CDR3 DNA reads TGTGCCATCGCTGGAGATTCAGATACGCAGTATTTT.

This clonotype was observed many times. The genes are TRBV27 and TRBJ2-6; no definite D call. Germline CDR1 reads MNHEY; CDR2 reads SMNVEV (reference sequence). V dropped 6 bases and J dropped 2 bases, with 8 bases sitting between them. The CDR3 totals 14 residues. DNA for the CDR3: TGTGCCAGCAGCCTTTCGACTGGGGCCAACGTCCTGACTTTC. Protein sequence: CASSLSTGANVLTF.

There are a few counts of this clonotype. The chain joins TRBV20-1 to TRBJ1-1, with 8 bases aligning to TRBD1. The germline CDR1 and CDR2 sequences are DFQATT and SNEGSKA (reference sequence). The CDR3 consists of 16 residues. Trimming cost V 6 bases and J 1 base; bases outside gene matches: 13. The CDR3 DNA reads TGCAGTGCCCCCAACCCTAGGACAGGGCAGAACACTGAAGCTTTCTTT. Protein: CSAPNPRTGQNTEAFF.